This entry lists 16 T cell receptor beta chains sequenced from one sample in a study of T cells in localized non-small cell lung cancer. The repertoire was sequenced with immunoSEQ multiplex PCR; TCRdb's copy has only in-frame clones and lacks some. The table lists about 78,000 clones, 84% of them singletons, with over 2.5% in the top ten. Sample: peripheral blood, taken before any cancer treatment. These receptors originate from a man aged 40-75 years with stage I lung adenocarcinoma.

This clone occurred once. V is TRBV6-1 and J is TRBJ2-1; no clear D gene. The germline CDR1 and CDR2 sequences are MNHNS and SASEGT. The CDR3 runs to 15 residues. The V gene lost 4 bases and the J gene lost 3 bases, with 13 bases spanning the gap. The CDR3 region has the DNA TGTGCCAGCAGTGGGAGCCGCAACATCTACAATGAGCAGTTCTTC. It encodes CASSGSRNIYNEQFF.

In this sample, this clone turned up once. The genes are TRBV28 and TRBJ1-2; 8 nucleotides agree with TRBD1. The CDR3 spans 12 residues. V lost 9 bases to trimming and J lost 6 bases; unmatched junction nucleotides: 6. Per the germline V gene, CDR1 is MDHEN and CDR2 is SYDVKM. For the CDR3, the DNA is TGTGCCAGTTTGACAGGGGAGCATGGCTACACCTTC. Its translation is CASLTGEHGYTF.

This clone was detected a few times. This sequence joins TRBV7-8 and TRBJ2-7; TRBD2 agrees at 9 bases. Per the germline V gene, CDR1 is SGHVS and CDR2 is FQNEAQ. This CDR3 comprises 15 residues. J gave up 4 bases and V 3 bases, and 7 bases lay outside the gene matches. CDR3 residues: CASSLGGGARYEQYF. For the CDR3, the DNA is TGTGCCAGCAGCTTGGGCGGGGGGGCCAGGTACGAGCAGTACTTC.

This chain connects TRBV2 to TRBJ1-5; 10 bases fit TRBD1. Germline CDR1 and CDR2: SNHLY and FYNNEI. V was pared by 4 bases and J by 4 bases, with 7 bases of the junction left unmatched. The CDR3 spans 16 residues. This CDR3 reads CASSAGTGAVNQPQHF. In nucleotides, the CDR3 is TGTGCCAGCAGTGCCGGGACAGGGGCAGTAAATCAGCCCCAGCATTTT.

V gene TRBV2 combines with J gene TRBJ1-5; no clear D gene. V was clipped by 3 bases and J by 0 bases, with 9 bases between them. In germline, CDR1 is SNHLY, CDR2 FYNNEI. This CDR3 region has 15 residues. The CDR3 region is CASSDEHYSNQPQHF. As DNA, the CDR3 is TGTGCCAGCAGTGATGAGCATTATAGCAATCAGCCCCAGCATTTT.

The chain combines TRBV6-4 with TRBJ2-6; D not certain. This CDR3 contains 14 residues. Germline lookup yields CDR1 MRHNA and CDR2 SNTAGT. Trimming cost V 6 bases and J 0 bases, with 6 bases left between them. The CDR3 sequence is CASSRTSGANVLTF. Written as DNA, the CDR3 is TGTGCCAGCAGCAGGACCTCTGGGGCCAACGTCCTGACTTTC.

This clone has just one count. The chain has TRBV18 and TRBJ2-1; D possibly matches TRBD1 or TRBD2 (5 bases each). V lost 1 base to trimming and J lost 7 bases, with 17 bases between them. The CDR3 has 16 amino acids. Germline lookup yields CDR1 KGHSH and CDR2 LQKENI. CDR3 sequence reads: CASSPQRPGRTNEQFF. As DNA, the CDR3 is TGTGCCAGCTCACCACAAAGACCGGGGCGGACTAATGAGCAGTTCTTC.

The CDR3 DNA follows: TGTGCCAGCAGCTTATGGCAAGCGGGAAGCTCCTACAATGAGCAGTTCTTC. Its translation: CASSLWQAGSSYNEQFF. The rearrangement joins TRBV7-8 to TRBJ2-1; 7 nucleotides align to TRBD2. CDR3 length equals 17 residues. In germline, CDR1 is SGHVS, CDR2 FQNEAQ. J lost 0 bases, V lost 2 bases, and 7 bases had no gene match.

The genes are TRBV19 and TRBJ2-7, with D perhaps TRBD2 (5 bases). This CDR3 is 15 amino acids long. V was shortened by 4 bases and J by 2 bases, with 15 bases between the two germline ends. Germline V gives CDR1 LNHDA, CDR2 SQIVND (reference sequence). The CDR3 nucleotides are TGTGCCAGTAGTACGCGTAACAGACTACCCTACGAGCAGTACTTC. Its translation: CASSTRNRLPYEQYF. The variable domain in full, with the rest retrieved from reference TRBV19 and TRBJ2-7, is DGGITQSPKYLFRKEGQNVTLSCEQNLNHDAMYWYRQDPGQGLRLIYYSQIVNDFQKGDIAEGYSVSREKKESFPLTVTSAQKNPTAFYLCASSTRNRLPYEQYFGPGTRLTVT.

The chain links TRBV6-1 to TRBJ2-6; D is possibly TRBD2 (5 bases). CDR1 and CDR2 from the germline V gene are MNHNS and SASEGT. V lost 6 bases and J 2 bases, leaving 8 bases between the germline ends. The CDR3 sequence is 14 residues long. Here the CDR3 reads CASRPGAGANVLTF. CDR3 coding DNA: TGTGCCAGCAGACCCGGGGCTGGGGCCAACGTCCTGACTTTC.

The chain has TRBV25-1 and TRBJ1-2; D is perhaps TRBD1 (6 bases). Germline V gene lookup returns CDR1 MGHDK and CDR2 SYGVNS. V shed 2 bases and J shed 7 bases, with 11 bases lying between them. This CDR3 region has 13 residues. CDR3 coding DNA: TGTGCCAGCAGTGAAGTAGGCAGGGGTGGCTACACCTTC. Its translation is CASSEVGRGGYTF.

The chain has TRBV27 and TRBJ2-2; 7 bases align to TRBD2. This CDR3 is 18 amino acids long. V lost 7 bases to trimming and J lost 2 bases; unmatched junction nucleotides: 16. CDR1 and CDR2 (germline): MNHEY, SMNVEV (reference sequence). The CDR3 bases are TGTGCCAGCATGGACTTTCGCGGGGGAACTAGAAACACCGGGGAGCTGTTTTTT. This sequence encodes CASMDFRGGTRNTGELFF.

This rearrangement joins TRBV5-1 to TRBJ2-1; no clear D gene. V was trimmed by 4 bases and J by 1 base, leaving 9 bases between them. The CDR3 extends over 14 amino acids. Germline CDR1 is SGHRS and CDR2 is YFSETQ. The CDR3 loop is CASSPDVSYNEQFF. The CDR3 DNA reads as TGCGCCAGCAGCCCAGATGTGTCCTACAATGAGCAGTTCTTC.

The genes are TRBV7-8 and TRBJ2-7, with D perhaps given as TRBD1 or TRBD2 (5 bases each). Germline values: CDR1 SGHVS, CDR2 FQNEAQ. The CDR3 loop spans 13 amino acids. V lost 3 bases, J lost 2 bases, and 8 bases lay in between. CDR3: CASSLQGPYEQYF. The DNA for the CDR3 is TGTGCCAGCAGCTTGCAGGGACCCTACGAGCAGTACTTC.

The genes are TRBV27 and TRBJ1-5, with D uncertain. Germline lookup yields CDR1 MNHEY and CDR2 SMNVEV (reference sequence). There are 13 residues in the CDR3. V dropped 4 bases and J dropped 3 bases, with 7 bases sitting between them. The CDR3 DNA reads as TGTGCCAGCAGTTCGTTGTCCAATCAGCCCCAGCATTTT. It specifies CASSSLSNQPQHF.

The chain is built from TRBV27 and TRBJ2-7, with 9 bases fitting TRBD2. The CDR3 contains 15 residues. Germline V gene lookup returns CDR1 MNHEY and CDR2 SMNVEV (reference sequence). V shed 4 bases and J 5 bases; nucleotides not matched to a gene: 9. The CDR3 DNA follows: TGTGCCAGCAGTTCCGCCCCCGGGACTAGCCACGAGCAGTACTTC. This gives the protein CASSSAPGTSHEQYF.